Listed here are 17 T cell receptor beta chains from one sample, sequenced in a study of CD8 T cells in Susac syndrome. Roughly 0.45 to 1 ug RNA was reverse transcribed with random hexamers. MiXCR, applied by TCRdb to the immunoSEQ multiplex PCR reads, yields one record per CDR3 protein. The table includes 120,000 or so distinct CDR3 sequences, approximately 96% detected once. The sequencing input was CD8+ T cells from PBMCs. These receptors were taken from a human donor with Susac syndrome.

The V call is TRBV4-2, the J call TRBJ2-3, with 7 nucleotides matching TRBD2. CDR3 length: 14 residues. Trimming took 3 bases from V and 4 from J; bases not matched to a gene: 4. Germline CDR1 is LGHNA and CDR2 is YNFKEQ. CDR3 in DNA: TGTGCCAGCAGCCAGGGGAGGGAGGCAGATACGCAGTATTTT. Translating it yields CASSQGREADTQYF.

CDR3 coding DNA: TGCAGTGCTAGAATCGAGGGCGGGGACGAGCAGTACTTC. The encoded protein is CSARIEGGDEQYF. The chain couples TRBV20-1 to TRBJ2-7, with D possibly TRBD2 on 6 matching bases. Germline V gene lookup returns CDR1 DFQATT and CDR2 SNEGSKA (reference sequence). Trimming took off 2 bases at V and 5 bases at J, with 13 bases between the two ends. CDR3 size: 13 residues.

This chain connects TRBV20-1 to TRBJ2-7; 8 nucleotides align to TRBD1. In germline, CDR1 is DFQATT, CDR2 SNEGSKA (reference sequence). The CDR3 runs 16 residues. V gave up 1 base and J gave up 0 bases; unmatched junction bases: 8. CDR3 sequence: CSARGLGTGDSYEQYF. The CDR3 nucleotides read TGCAGTGCTAGAGGTTTAGGGACAGGAGACTCCTACGAGCAGTACTTC.

The chain has TRBV12-3 or TRBV12-4 and TRBJ2-1; the match to TRBD1 covers 10 bases. V gave up 5 bases and J gave up 5 bases; unmatched junction bases: 6. The CDR3 covers 15 residues. For the CDR3, the DNA is TGTGCCAGCAGTCCCGACAGGGGGCTAAACAATGAGCAGTTCTTC. Residues: CASSPDRGLNNEQFF.

The chain joins TRBV9 to TRBJ2-7; 7 bases agree with TRBD2. The CDR3 sequence is 17 residues long. Germline lookup yields CDR1 SGDLS and CDR2 YYNGEE. J gave up 5 bases and V 3 bases, and 17 bases lay outside the gene matches. The CDR3 sequence: CASSGNPGLSTIHEQYF. In DNA form, the CDR3 reads TGTGCCAGCAGCGGGAATCCGGGACTATCAACGATCCACGAGCAGTACTTC.

The rearrangement joins TRBV9 to TRBJ1-1; TRBD1 is a possible D gene (6 bases). The V end lost 3 bases, the J end lost 2 bases, and 11 bases lay between the germline ends. CDR1 and CDR2 (germline): SGDLS, YYNGEE. This CDR3 is 14 amino acids long. The CDR3 spells CASSAGTRNTEAFF. The DNA of the CDR3 is TGTGCCAGCAGCGCCGGGACACGCAACACTGAAGCTTTCTTT.

The chain recombines TRBV7-8 with TRBJ2-7; 9 bases fit TRBD1. The CDR3 is made up of 14 amino acids. Germline-derived CDR1 and CDR2 are SGHVS and FQNEAQ. The junction had 5 bases not matched to a gene; V was cut back by 5 bases and J by 3 bases. CDR3: CASSVRQGDYEQYF. In nucleotides, the CDR3 is TGTGCCAGCAGCGTCCGACAGGGGGACTACGAGCAGTACTTC. Drawing the rest from reference TRBV7-8 and TRBJ2-7, the complete variable domain is GAGVSQSPRYKVAKRGQDVALRCDPISGHVSLFWYQQALGQGPEFLTYFQNEAQLDKSGLPSDRFFAERPEGSVSTLKIQRTQQEDSAVYLCASSVRQGDYEQYFGPGTRLTVT.

This chain joins TRBV20-1 and TRBJ2-3; D not certain. The CDR3 is 14 amino acids. Trimming took off 0 bases at V and 3 bases at J, with 10 bases between the two ends. CDR1 is DFQATT and CDR2 is SNEGSKA in the germline V gene (reference sequence). CDR3 sequence (DNA): TGCAGTGCTAGAGATGGAGTGAGAACAGATACGCAGTATTTT. Amino acid sequence: CSARDGVRTDTQYF.

The V gene is TRBV12-3 or TRBV12-4, the J gene TRBJ1-5, with 7 bases aligning to TRBD1. The CDR3 is 16 amino acids. V was clipped by 5 bases and J by 2 bases; unmatched bases: 9. The CDR3 region is CASSPSTGVGNQPQHF. The CDR3 region has the DNA TGTGCCAGCAGTCCCTCAACAGGGGTTGGCAATCAGCCCCAGCATTTT.

The V and J genes are TRBV27 and TRBJ1-2; TRBD1 is a possible D gene (5 bases). Between the trimmed V and J ends, which lost 3 bases and 8 bases, there was a span of 16 bases. This CDR3 is built from 14 residues. Germline lookup yields CDR1 MNHEY and CDR2 SMNVEV (reference sequence). The CDR3 nucleotides read TGTGCCAGCAGTTTGGGGGGACTGGGTGGCGGCTACACCTTC. This sequence encodes CASSLGGLGGGYTF.

The chain has TRBV4-2 and TRBJ2-5; D is possibly TRBD1 (6 bases). Germline V CDR1 and CDR2: LGHNA, YNFKEQ. The CDR3 extends over 15 amino acids. V lost 1 base and J lost 2, with 11 bases in between. The CDR3, as DNA: TGTGCCAGCAGCCAAGCAAGGACAGAACAAGAGACCCAGTACTTC. Amino acids: CASSQARTEQETQYF.

V and J are TRBV15 and TRBJ2-7; 8 bases align to TRBD1. V lost 3 bases and J lost 3; bases outside the gene matches: 4. Looked up from germline, CDR1 is LNHNV and CDR2 is YYDKDF (reference sequence). The CDR3 spans 14 residues. The CDR3 protein is CATSSPGTGYEQYF. The CDR3, as DNA: TGTGCCACCAGCAGCCCCGGGACAGGCTACGAGCAGTACTTC. The variable domain in full, completed from reference TRBV15 and TRBJ2-7, reads DAMVIQNPRYQVTQFGKPVTLSCSQTLNHNVMYWYQQKSSQAPKLLFHYYDKDFNNEADTPDNFQSRRPNTSFCFLDIRSPGLGDTAMYLCATSSPGTGYEQYFGPGTRLTVT.

V gene TRBV15 combines with J gene TRBJ2-1, with no clear D. In germline, CDR1 is LNHNV, CDR2 YYDKDF (reference sequence). The CDR3 runs 17 residues. V was shortened by 1 base and J by 0 bases, with 13 bases between the two germline ends. CDR3 amino acids: CATSRVGPRSSYNEQFF. The CDR3 DNA reads as TGTGCCACCAGCAGAGTTGGGCCCAGGAGCTCCTACAATGAGCAGTTCTTC.

The J gene is TRBJ2-5, the V gene TRBV20-1; 7 positions match TRBD1. The J segment lost 8 bases and the V segment lost 4 bases, leaving 13 bases of the junction unmatched. CDR1 and CDR2 (germline): DFQATT, SNEGSKA (reference sequence). This CDR3 is 14 amino acids long. CDR3: CSATLGQPSATQYF. CDR3 bases: TGCAGTGCTACGCTGGGACAGCCCAGCGCAACCCAGTACTTC.

This chain connects TRBV20-1 to TRBJ2-7; 8 bases match TRBD2. The CDR3 extends over 14 amino acids. Germline V gene data show CDR1 as DFQATT and CDR2 as SNEGSKA (reference sequence). Trimming took 3 bases from V and 2 from J; bases not matched to a gene: 6. Here the CDR3 DNA reads TGCAGTGCTAGGGGGGGACTAGTTCCCTACGAGCAGTACTTC. Residues: CSARGGLVPYEQYF.

J is TRBJ2-3 and V is TRBV4-1, with D possibly called TRBD1 or TRBD2 (5 bases each). The CDR3 length is 14 residues. V shed 3 bases and J shed 0 bases, with 7 bases lying between them. Germline V gives CDR1 MGHRA, CDR2 YSYEKL. The CDR3 nucleotides are TGCGCCAGCAGCCAGGGGGACAGCACAGATACGCAGTATTTT. Amino acid sequence: CASSQGDSTDTQYF.

The genes are TRBV12-3 or TRBV12-4 and TRBJ2-3; TRBD2 aligns across 7 bases. V gave up 4 bases and J gave up 1 base; unmatched junction bases: 2. The CDR3 length is 14 residues. CDR3 amino acids: CASSYSGGTDTQYF. The CDR3 bases are TGTGCCAGCAGTTACAGCGGGGGCACAGATACGCAGTATTTT.